The rows below give T cell receptor beta chains drawn from one sample of a study of glioma-infiltrating T cells after dendritic cell vaccination. Here immunoSEQ multiplex PCR was the method, and the copy in TCRdb shows in-frame clones only, minus some. The repertoire has almost 65,000 clones, 75% to 90% of them found once; the top ten carry over 9%. Sequenced here: blood, sampled before dendritic cell vaccination. These receptors were obtained from a human donor with glioblastoma. Each CDR3 is given with its conserved first and last residue. Fields, in order: clone size, V gene, D gene, J gene, CDR3 protein, CDR3 DNA. D genes are given only for firm matches. Clone size is given for some rows only: seen once, a few or many times, or a class if the clone is expanded.

clone_size: -
v_call: TRBV5-1
d_call: TRBD2
j_call: TRBJ2-1
cdr3_aa: CASSGTSGGAGANEQFF
cdr3_nt: TGCGCCAGCAGCGGCACTAGCGGGGGGGCCGGCGCCAATGAGCAGTTCTTC

clone_size: few
v_call: TRBV5-1
d_call: TRBD2
j_call: TRBJ2-2
cdr3_aa: CASTRGAGELFF
cdr3_nt: TGCGCCAGCACCCGGGGGGCCGGGGAGCTGTTTTTT

clone_size: -
v_call: TRBV5-6
d_call: TRBD1
j_call: TRBJ1-5
cdr3_aa: CASSGKGQPNQPQHF
cdr3_nt: TGTGCCAGCAGCGGTAAGGGACAGCCTAATCAGCCCCAGCATTTT

clone_size: -
v_call: TRBV11-2
d_call: -
j_call: TRBJ1-6
cdr3_aa: CASSSLVVPGRNSPLHF
cdr3_nt: TGTGCCAGCAGTTCTCTCGTCGTCCCCGGGAGAAATTCACCCCTCCACTTT

clone_size: -
v_call: TRBV6-1
d_call: -
j_call: TRBJ1-4
cdr3_aa: CASTGRGGVNEKLFF
cdr3_nt: TGTGCCAGCACCGGAAGGGGGGGGGTTAATGAAAAACTGTTTTTT

clone_size: -
v_call: TRBV2
d_call: TRBD1
j_call: TRBJ2-7
cdr3_aa: CASKTGGTVYEQYF
cdr3_nt: TGTGCCAGCAAAACAGGGGGGACAGTCTACGAGCAGTACTTC

clone_size: once
v_call: TRBV25-1
d_call: -
j_call: TRBJ1-2
cdr3_aa: CASSPGDYGYTF
cdr3_nt: TGTGCCAGCAGTCCAGGCGACTATGGCTACACCTTC

clone_size: -
v_call: TRBV27
d_call: TRBD1
j_call: TRBJ2-5
cdr3_aa: CASSLVTGSETQYF
cdr3_nt: TGTGCCAGCAGTTTAGTGACAGGGTCGGAGACCCAGTACTTC

clone_size: -
v_call: TRBV4-1
d_call: TRBD1
j_call: TRBJ2-5
cdr3_aa: CASSQVRDRVRETQYF
cdr3_nt: TGCGCCAGCAGCCAAGTTCGGGACAGGGTGCGGGAGACCCAGTACTTC

clone_size: -
v_call: TRBV19
d_call: -
j_call: TRBJ2-7
cdr3_aa: CASSMQGYSYEQYF
cdr3_nt: TGTGCCAGTAGTATGCAGGGATATTCCTACGAGCAGTACTTC

clone_size: -
v_call: TRBV27
d_call: -
j_call: TRBJ2-7
cdr3_aa: CASSRNYEQYF
cdr3_nt: TGTGCCAGCAGCAGGAACTACGAGCAGTACTTC

clone_size: -
v_call: TRBV7-2
d_call: TRBD2
j_call: TRBJ2-7
cdr3_aa: CASSLGPSGFYEQYF
cdr3_nt: TGTGCCAGCAGCTTAGGTCCTAGCGGATTTTACGAGCAGTACTTC

clone_size: -
v_call: TRBV15
d_call: TRBD1
j_call: TRBJ2-3
cdr3_aa: CATSIAGGRTDTQYF
cdr3_nt: TGTGCCACCAGCATCGCAGGGGGCCGCACAGATACGCAGTATTTT

clone_size: once
v_call: TRBV4-1
d_call: -
j_call: TRBJ2-5
cdr3_aa: CASSQPAGETQYF
cdr3_nt: TGCGCCAGCAGCCAACCCGCCGGAGAGACCCAGTACTTC

clone_size: -
v_call: TRBV28
d_call: -
j_call: TRBJ1-1
cdr3_aa: CASSSDKLLMNTEAFF
cdr3_nt: TGTGCCAGCAGCTCCGACAAGCTGCTAATGAACACTGAAGCTTTCTTT

clone_size: few
v_call: TRBV11-2
d_call: -
j_call: TRBJ1-1
cdr3_aa: CASSLEWAGSRWVNTEAFF
cdr3_nt: TGTGCCAGCAGCTTAGAATGGGCCGGTTCTCGGTGGGTGAACACTGAAGCTTTCTTT

clone_size: few
v_call: TRBV4-1
d_call: TRBD2
j_call: TRBJ2-1
cdr3_aa: CASSHYSGGASYNEQFF
cdr3_nt: TGCGCCAGCAGCCACTATAGCGGGGGGGCCTCCTACAATGAGCAGTTCTTC

clone_size: once
v_call: TRBV27
d_call: -
j_call: TRBJ2-3
cdr3_aa: CASSRPQGSTDTQYF
cdr3_nt: TGTGCCAGCAGTCGGCCACAGGGAAGCACAGATACGCAGTATTTT

clone_size: -
v_call: TRBV9
d_call: -
j_call: TRBJ2-5
cdr3_aa: CASSVGEETQYF
cdr3_nt: TGTGCCAGCAGCGTAGGGGAGGAGACCCAGTACTTC

clone_size: -
v_call: TRBV1
d_call: -
j_call: TRBJ2-5
cdr3_aa: CTRETSGVSETQYF
cdr3_nt: TGCACCAGAGAGACTAGCGGGGTGTCGGAGACCCAGTACTTC

clone_size: -
v_call: TRBV9
d_call: TRBD2
j_call: TRBJ2-7
cdr3_aa: CASSVGEGEQYF
cdr3_nt: TGTGCCAGCAGCGTAGGGGAGGGCGAGCAGTACTTC

clone_size: -
v_call: TRBV5-6
d_call: TRBD1
j_call: TRBJ1-2
cdr3_aa: CASSWTGRDGYTF
cdr3_nt: TGTGCCAGCAGCTGGACAGGGCGCGATGGCTACACCTTC

clone_size: -
v_call: TRBV7-2
d_call: -
j_call: TRBJ1-1
cdr3_aa: CASSLGLSQAFF
cdr3_nt: TGTGCCAGCAGCTTAGGACTCTCCCAAGCTTTCTTT

clone_size: -
v_call: TRBV5-4
d_call: TRBD2
j_call: TRBJ2-5
cdr3_aa: CASSRFGGEEETQYF
cdr3_nt: TGTGCCAGCAGCCGCTTCGGGGGGGAGGAGGAGACCCAGTACTTC

clone_size: few
v_call: TRBV6-5
d_call: TRBD1
j_call: TRBJ2-7
cdr3_aa: CASSYRTGDEQYF
cdr3_nt: TGTGCCAGCAGTTACAGGACAGGGGACGAGCAGTACTTC

clone_size: -
v_call: TRBV6-1
d_call: -
j_call: TRBJ1-4
cdr3_aa: CATLRGPAGEKLFF
cdr3_nt: TGTGCCACTCTAAGGGGACCGGCGGGGGAAAAACTGTTTTTT

clone_size: -
v_call: TRBV18
d_call: TRBD1
j_call: TRBJ1-2
cdr3_aa: CASSPGQDLYGYTF
cdr3_nt: TGTGCCAGCTCACCCGGACAGGATCTCTATGGCTACACCTTC

clone_size: -
v_call: TRBV30
d_call: -
j_call: TRBJ1-6
cdr3_aa: CASCGRPGNSPLHF
cdr3_nt: TGTGCCTCATGTGGACGACCCGGGAATTCGCCCCTCCACTTT

clone_size: few
v_call: TRBV5-1
d_call: -
j_call: TRBJ2-5
cdr3_aa: CASSLETGMETQYF
cdr3_nt: TGCGCCAGCAGCTTGGAAACAGGGATGGAGACCCAGTACTTC

clone_size: -
v_call: TRBV19
d_call: -
j_call: TRBJ2-2
cdr3_aa: CASSPPGRADTGELFF
cdr3_nt: TGTGCCAGTAGCCCGCCGGGCAGGGCCGACACCGGGGAGCTGTTTTTT

clone_size: few
v_call: TRBV6-1
d_call: TRBD1
j_call: TRBJ1-5
cdr3_aa: CASSDLTGFNQPQHF
cdr3_nt: TGTGCCAGCAGCGATCTGACAGGGTTTAATCAGCCCCAGCATTTT

clone_size: -
v_call: TRBV5-1
d_call: TRBD2
j_call: TRBJ2-3
cdr3_aa: CASSREGSTDTQYF
cdr3_nt: TGCGCCAGCAGTAGGGAGGGTAGCACAGATACGCAGTATTTT

clone_size: -
v_call: TRBV19
d_call: -
j_call: TRBJ2-5
cdr3_aa: CASALTGQVRRETQYF
cdr3_nt: TGTGCCAGTGCTCTCACCGGTCAAGTCAGGCGCGAGACCCAGTACTTC

clone_size: -
v_call: TRBV7-9
d_call: -
j_call: TRBJ2-1
cdr3_aa: CASSSWTVSNEQFF
cdr3_nt: TGTGCCAGCAGCTCCTGGACTGTATCCAATGAGCAGTTCTTC

clone_size: -
v_call: TRBV7-9
d_call: -
j_call: TRBJ1-3
cdr3_aa: CASSPPGVTIYF
cdr3_nt: TGTGCCAGCAGCCCCCCCGGAGTCACCATATATTTT

clone_size: -
v_call: TRBV19
d_call: -
j_call: TRBJ1-5
cdr3_aa: CASSIGAREPQHF
cdr3_nt: TGTGCCAGTAGTATAGGGGCCAGGGAGCCCCAGCATTTT

clone_size: -
v_call: TRBV19
d_call: TRBD2
j_call: TRBJ2-5
cdr3_aa: CASSIWEGETQYF
cdr3_nt: TGTGCCAGTAGTATTTGGGAGGGGGAGACCCAGTACTTC

clone_size: -
v_call: TRBV28
d_call: -
j_call: TRBJ1-2
cdr3_aa: CASTPSGTHNYGYTF
cdr3_nt: TGTGCCAGCACCCCGTCAGGAACCCACAACTATGGCTACACCTTC

clone_size: -
v_call: TRBV6-5
d_call: -
j_call: TRBJ2-2
cdr3_aa: CASRSYGTGELFF
cdr3_nt: TGTGCCAGCCGTTCGTACGGCACCGGGGAGCTGTTTTTT

clone_size: -
v_call: TRBV28
d_call: TRBD2
j_call: TRBJ2-7
cdr3_aa: CASRTSGSYEQYF
cdr3_nt: TGTGCCAGCAGGACTAGCGGCTCCTACGAGCAGTACTTC

clone_size: -
v_call: TRBV5-5
d_call: TRBD1
j_call: TRBJ1-4
cdr3_aa: CASSPLQGAREKLFF
cdr3_nt: TGTGCCAGCAGCCCGCTACAGGGGGCGCGAGAAAAACTGTTTTTT

clone_size: -
v_call: TRBV27
d_call: -
j_call: TRBJ2-5
cdr3_aa: CASKNAGETQYF
cdr3_nt: TGTGCCAGCAAGAATGCGGGAGAGACCCAGTACTTC

clone_size: once
v_call: TRBV7-8
d_call: -
j_call: TRBJ2-3
cdr3_aa: CASSIRGKGDTQYF
cdr3_nt: TGTGCCAGCAGCATAAGGGGGAAGGGGGATACGCAGTATTTT

clone_size: -
v_call: TRBV7-2
d_call: -
j_call: TRBJ1-2
cdr3_aa: CASSSNFNYGYTF
cdr3_nt: TGTGCCAGCAGCTCCAACTTTAACTATGGCTACACCTTC

clone_size: -
v_call: TRBV2
d_call: TRBD2
j_call: TRBJ2-3
cdr3_aa: CASSVRGGEGDTQYF
cdr3_nt: TGTGCCAGCAGTGTACGCGGGGGGGAGGGCGATACGCAGTATTTT

clone_size: -
v_call: TRBV18
d_call: TRBD2
j_call: TRBJ2-2
cdr3_aa: CASSPRAGGTNTGELFF
cdr3_nt: TGTGCCAGCTCACCGAGAGCGGGGGGGACCAACACCGGGGAGCTGTTTTTT

clone_size: -
v_call: TRBV5-1
d_call: -
j_call: TRBJ1-3
cdr3_aa: CASSFDRNSGNTIYF
cdr3_nt: TGCGCCAGCAGCTTCGACAGGAACTCTGGAAACACCATATATTTT

clone_size: once
v_call: TRBV2
d_call: -
j_call: TRBJ1-2
cdr3_aa: CASSVGPPSYGYTF
cdr3_nt: TGTGCCAGCAGTGTGGGGCCCCCTTCCTATGGCTACACCTTC

clone_size: once
v_call: TRBV19
d_call: -
j_call: TRBJ2-5
cdr3_aa: CASSMRSGPQETQYF
cdr3_nt: TGTGCCAGTAGTATGAGGAGCGGGCCCCAGGAGACCCAGTACTTC

clone_size: -
v_call: TRBV2
d_call: TRBD1
j_call: TRBJ1-6
cdr3_aa: CASQGQRNSPLHF
cdr3_nt: TGTGCCAGCCAGGGACAGCGTAATTCACCCCTCCACTTT